The 30 T cell receptor beta chains below all came from one sample that was sequenced in a study of long-term antiretroviral therapy in people with HIV. Running of the v3.0 immunoSEQ assay took place at survey level. Sequencing was performed with immunoSEQ multiplex PCR; in TCRdb, only in-frame clones are kept and a portion is missing. Of tens of thousands of clones in the sample, about 95% were seen once. Sequencing used unsorted PBMCs, obtained 3.7 years after starting antiretroviral therapy. The receptors derive from a woman in her forties or fifties with HIV.

V is TRBV6-5 and J is TRBJ1-2, with no clear D. Germline V gives CDR1 MNHEY, CDR2 SVGAGI. The CDR3 extends over 15 amino acids. The germline V and J ends were trimmed by 0 bases and 8 bases, with 16 bases remaining between them. DNA for the CDR3: TGTGCCAGCAGTTACTCTCCAGGCTCCCTCAAAGGCTACACCTTC. It specifies CASSYSPGSLKGYTF.

The gene calls are TRBV1 and TRBJ2-7; no check of the table's D call, TRBD2, against the DNA was made. TRBV1 is given as a pseudogene. The CDR3 runs 15 residues. The DNA for the CDR3 is TGCACCAGCAGCCAAGAGACTAGCGGGTCCTACGAGCAGTACTTC. Translated, it gives CTSSQETSGSYEQYF.

The chain carries TRBV7-9 and TRBJ2-7; maybe TRBD2 (6 bases). In germline, CDR1 is SEHNR, CDR2 FQNEAQ (reference sequence). The V end was cut by 2 bases, the J end by 4 bases, with 9 bases between. The CDR3 totals 13 residues. DNA for the CDR3: TGTGCCAGCAGCTTACAGGGAGGATACGAGCAGTACTTC. Protein: CASSLQGGYEQYF.

The chain recombines TRBV4-1 with TRBJ2-2, with no clear D. V was clipped by 1 base and J by 6 bases, with 6 bases between them. The CDR3 extends over 13 amino acids. Per the germline V gene, CDR1 is MGHRA and CDR2 is YSYEKL. This CDR3 is CASSQAGPGELFF. Written as DNA, the CDR3 is TGCGCCAGCAGCCAAGCGGGCCCCGGGGAGCTGTTTTTT.

The CDR3 here is CASRPGTAGGEKLFF. In DNA, the CDR3 is TGTGCCAGCAGACCGGGGACAGCGGGTGGTGAAAAACTGTTTTTT. The chain recombines TRBV6-5 with TRBJ1-4, with TRBD1 matching 7 bases. The CDR3 consists of 15 residues. Trimming at V came to 6 bases and at J to 7 bases, leaving 11 bases not matched to a gene. The germline gives CDR1 MNHEY, CDR2 SVGAGI.

CDR3 sequence: CASSFLAGGDEQYF. CDR3 DNA: TGTGCCAGCAGCTTCCTTGCGGGGGGCGACGAGCAGTACTTC. This chain connects TRBV11-2 to TRBJ2-7, with TRBD2 matching 8 bases. CDR3 length equals 14 residues. Germline assignment: CDR1 SGHAT and CDR2 FQNNGV. V trimming: 3 bases; J trimming: 5 bases; junction bases outside the gene matches: 6.

The chain is built from TRBV19 and TRBJ2-3, with TRBD1 matching over 9 bases. The CDR3 has 15 residues. Looked up from germline, CDR1 is LNHDA and CDR2 is SQIVND (reference sequence). The V and J ends lost 6 bases and 1 base, in that order; junction bases with no gene match: 5. The CDR3 sequence is CASRSRDRGTDTQYF. For the CDR3, the DNA is TGTGCCAGTAGAAGCCGGGACAGGGGCACAGATACGCAGTATTTT. Drawing the rest from reference TRBV19 and TRBJ2-3, the complete variable domain is DGGITQSPKYLFRKEGQNVTLSCEQNLNHDAMYWYRQDPGQGLRLIYYSQIVNDFQKGDIAEGYSVSREKKESFPLTVTSAQKNPTAFYLCASRSRDRGTDTQYFGPGTRLTVL.

V and J are TRBV7-3 and TRBJ1-2; no clear D. CDR1 and CDR2 from the germline V gene are SGHTA and FQGTGA. V shed 5 bases and J shed 8 bases, with 12 bases lying between them. CDR3 size: 12 residues. The CDR3 is CASSPTTVGYTF. Here the CDR3 DNA reads TGTGCCAGCAGCCCGACGACGGTGGGCTACACCTTC.

The chain joins TRBV19 to TRBJ2-7; the match to TRBD1 covers 8 bases. V shed 1 base, J shed 5 bases, and the junction held 7 bases outside the gene matches. This CDR3 is 15 amino acids long. CDR1 LNHDA and CDR2 SQIVND come from the germline V gene (reference sequence). DNA for the CDR3: TGTGCCAGTAGTATAGTCACAGGGGGTCAGCACGAGCAGTACTTC. This sequence encodes CASSIVTGGQHEQYF.

The rearrangement joins TRBV18 to TRBJ2-2; 8 positions match TRBD1. The junction had 8 bases not matched to a gene; V was cut back by 2 bases and J by 3 bases. The CDR3 totals 17 residues. The germline V gene encodes CDR1 KGHSH and CDR2 LQKENI. The CDR3 spells CASSPTDRDIDTGELFF. DNA for the CDR3: TGTGCCAGCTCACCAACGGACAGGGATATCGACACCGGGGAGCTGTTTTTT.

This chain connects TRBV19 to TRBJ1-5; 8 positions agree with TRBD1. V lost 5 bases, J lost 0 bases, and 3 bases stayed unmatched. Germline CDR1 and CDR2: LNHDA and SQIVND (reference sequence). This CDR3 region has 15 residues. The CDR3 nucleotides are TGTGCCAGTAGTGCGGACAGGGCTAGCAATCAGCCCCAGCATTTT. This sequence encodes CASSADRASNQPQHF.

The V call is TRBV2, the J call TRBJ1-2, with D possibly being TRBD1 (6 bases). Per germline, CDR1 SNHLY and CDR2 FYNNEI. This CDR3 has 16 amino acids. Trimming removed 6 bases at V and 4 bases at J, with 21 bases between. CDR3 in DNA: TGTGCCAGCAGGGGCCCCCCAGGACAGTTGGGCTATGGCTACACCTTC. Its translation is CASRGPPGQLGYGYTF. The full variable domain, completed using reference TRBV2 and TRBJ1-2, is EPEVTQTPSHQVTQMGQEVILRCVPISNHLYFYWYRQILGQKVEFLVSFYNNEISEKSEIFDDQFSVERPDGSNFTLKIRSTKLEDSAMYFCASRGPPGQLGYGYTFGSGTRLTVV.

The J gene is TRBJ2-3, the V gene TRBV7-2, with D unresolved. The CDR3 covers 16 residues. V was shortened by 0 bases and J by 1 base, with 11 bases between the two germline ends. Per germline, CDR1 SGHTA and CDR2 FQGNSA. CDR3 protein: CASSLAVPSGTDTQYF. The CDR3 DNA follows: TGTGCCAGCAGCTTAGCGGTTCCGAGCGGCACAGATACGCAGTATTTT.

The chain carries TRBV9 and TRBJ2-5, with 9 bases identical to TRBD1. With V trimmed by 4 bases and J by 6 bases, 10 bases remained unmatched. The length of the CDR3 is 15 residues. Germline CDR1 SGDLS, CDR2 YYNGEE. Here the CDR3 reads CASSLDSDRGKTQYF. CDR3 bases: TGTGCCAGCAGCTTAGATTCGGACAGGGGAAAGACCCAGTACTTC.

V and J are TRBV9 and TRBJ2-3; 9 bases line up with TRBD2. The germline V gene encodes CDR1 SGDLS and CDR2 YYNGEE. V lost 3 bases and J lost 1; bases outside the gene matches: 3. This CDR3 is 15 amino acids long. CDR3 nucleotide sequence: TGTGCCAGCAGCGGAGCTAGCGGGGGCACAGATACGCAGTATTTT. The encoded protein is CASSGASGGTDTQYF.

This clone was observed a few times. The chain joins TRBV4-1 to TRBJ2-3; 7 positions match TRBD1. The V segment lost 0 bases and the J segment 2 bases; nucleotides outside the gene matches: 2. Germline V gives CDR1 MGHRA, CDR2 YSYEKL. This CDR3 is 15 amino acids long. The chain's CDR3 is CASSQEGGVTDTQYF. In nucleotides, the CDR3 is TGCGCCAGCAGCCAAGAAGGGGGCGTCACAGATACGCAGTATTTT.

The chain couples TRBV18 to TRBJ1-4; TRBD1 aligns across 10 bases. The CDR3 spans 15 residues. The V segment lost 3 bases and the J segment 8 bases; nucleotides outside the gene matches: 6. CDR1 KGHSH and CDR2 LQKENI come from the germline V gene. The CDR3 region is CASSPPDRGHEKLFF. CDR3 coding DNA: TGTGCCAGCTCACCCCCAGACAGGGGGCACGAAAAACTGTTTTTT.

The chain has TRBV2 and TRBJ1-6, with 7 bases aligning to TRBD1. J gave up 7 bases and V 5 bases, and 5 bases lay outside the gene matches. CDR3 length: 14 amino acids. Germline CDR1 and CDR2: SNHLY and FYNNEI. The DNA of the CDR3 is TGTGCCAGCAGTTTGACAGGGTTCAATTCACCCCTCCACTTT. The encoded protein is CASSLTGFNSPLHF.

The chain combines TRBV6-5 with TRBJ2-3; no firm D call. The CDR3 sequence is 15 residues long. V gave up 6 bases and J gave up 6 bases, with 19 bases separating them. Germline V gene sequence: CDR1 MNHEY, CDR2 SVGAGI. This chain's CDR3 is CASRPYAVRPDTQYF. Here the CDR3 DNA reads TGTGCCAGCAGACCGTATGCCGTCCGTCCGGATACGCAGTATTTT.

The chain joins TRBV27 to TRBJ2-2; the D gene is possibly TRBD2 (7 bases). The V gene lost 7 bases and the J gene lost 7 bases, with 19 bases spanning the gap. Germline V lookup: CDR1 MNHEY, CDR2 SMNVEV (reference sequence). This CDR3 contains 15 residues. The CDR3 reads CASTLGGPPYGELFF. The DNA for the CDR3 is TGTGCCAGCACCCTGGGGGGGCCCCCTTACGGGGAGCTGTTTTTT.

The chain combines TRBV6-6 with TRBJ2-3; D is uncertain. Germline V gene data show CDR1 as MNHNY and CDR2 as SVGAGI (reference sequence). V was pared by 5 bases and J by 8 bases, with 14 bases between. The CDR3 extends over 13 amino acids. The CDR3 DNA is TGTGCCAGCAGTCCGACTTCGGCAGGTACGCAGTATTTT. Its protein is CASSPTSAGTQYF.

The chain is built from TRBV7-2 and TRBJ2-7; no reliable D call. V shed 5 bases and J shed 5 bases, with 13 bases lying between them. This CDR3 comprises 13 residues. Germline CDR1 and CDR2: SGHTA and FQGNSA. Here the CDR3 DNA reads TGTGCCAGCAGCCTACGGACGCCTGACGAGCAGTACTTC. It encodes CASSLRTPDEQYF.

V and J are TRBV19 and TRBJ2-3; 14 positions match TRBD2. This CDR3 is built from 16 residues. Losses at the gene ends were 5 bases for V and 7 bases for J; bases not matched to a gene: 8. Germline assignment: CDR1 LNHDA and CDR2 SQIVND (reference sequence). The CDR3 nucleotides read TGTGCCAGTAGTCCCCGACTAGCGGGGGGGGTTTATACGCAGTATTTT. This encodes CASSPRLAGGVYTQYF.

V usage is TRBV27 and J usage is TRBJ2-7, with 9 bases lining up with TRBD2. The germline V gene encodes CDR1 MNHEY and CDR2 SMNVEV (reference sequence). Trimming removed 6 bases from V and 1 base from J; junction bases left unmatched: 7. The CDR3 loop spans 15 amino acids. Here the CDR3 reads CASRGGRAASYEQYF. CDR3 sequence (DNA): TGTGCCAGCAGGGGCGGGAGGGCGGCTTCCTACGAGCAGTACTTC.

The V call is TRBV6-1, the J call TRBJ2-6, with a tentative D call TRBD2 (6 bases). Trimming removed 2 bases at V and 0 bases at J, with 11 bases between. This CDR3 contains 17 residues. CDR1 is MNHNS, CDR2 SASEGT, per germline. The chain's CDR3 is CASSERLGLSGANVLTF. The DNA of the CDR3 is TGTGCCAGCAGTGAACGGCTGGGACTCTCTGGGGCCAACGTCCTGACTTTC.

The genes are TRBV6-6 and TRBJ1-2; D call uncertain. CDR3 length equals 15 residues. The V and J ends lost 3 bases and 4 bases respectively, with 15 bases between them. Germline values: CDR1 MNHNY, CDR2 SVGAGI (reference sequence). The CDR3, as DNA: TGTGCCAGCAGTTATTCCGTAAAAAGCGGCTATGGCTACACCTTC. Protein: CASSYSVKSGYGYTF.

The V call is TRBV27, the J call TRBJ2-1; the match to TRBD2 covers 11 bases. Germline V lookup: CDR1 MNHEY, CDR2 SMNVEV (reference sequence). This CDR3 is built from 14 residues. V lost 8 bases, J lost 5 bases, and 5 bases stayed unmatched. The CDR3 reads CASSTSGANNEQFF. The CDR3 nucleotides are TGTGCCAGCTCGACTAGCGGGGCTAACAATGAGCAGTTCTTC.

This clone was recorded a few times. The chain recombines TRBV29-1 with TRBJ1-5, with D unresolved. V was pared by 2 bases and J by 5 bases, with 10 bases between. In germline, CDR1 is SQVTM, CDR2 ANQGSEA. The CDR3 runs to 13 residues. CDR3 sequence: CSVELSGDQPQHF. In nucleotides, the CDR3 is TGCAGCGTTGAATTGAGTGGGGATCAGCCCCAGCATTTT. The whole variable domain, remainder taken from reference TRBV29-1 and TRBJ1-5, is SAVISQKPSRDICQRGTSLTIQCQVDSQVTMMFWYRQQPGQSLTLIATANQGSEATYESGFVIDKFPISRPNLTFSTLTVSNMSPEDSSIYLCSVELSGDQPQHFGDGTRLSIL.

This chain connects TRBV2 to TRBJ1-3; 7 bases agree with TRBD1. The CDR3 runs to 14 residues. J lost 9 bases, V lost 6 bases, and 11 bases had no gene match. Germline CDR1 and CDR2: SNHLY and FYNNEI. CDR3 in DNA: TGTGCCAGCAGACAGGGGCTCGAAGGGGGCACCATATATTTT. It specifies CASRQGLEGGTIYF.

This chain links TRBV6-1 with TRBJ2-4; D might be TRBD1 (6 bases). Germline V gene sequence: CDR1 MNHNS, CDR2 SASEGT. CDR3 size: 15 residues. V was trimmed by 5 bases and J by 3 bases, leaving 14 bases between them. The CDR3 protein is CASSQQQGGKNIQYF. CDR3 nucleotide sequence: TGTGCCAGCAGTCAGCAACAGGGCGGCAAAAACATTCAGTACTTC.